The 11 T cell receptor beta chains below all came from one sample that was sequenced in a study of shared clonotypes between healthy human individuals (dated by TCRdb to 2018 to 2020). The library was made by the immunoSEQ multiplex PCR assay. The source is immuneACCESS, and TCRdb retained only in-frame sequences with V and J called. Part of the clones is not carried over; for the studies checked, unresolved V genes explain less than half of this, and the remainder is unexplained. In all, the sample holds 2,500,000 or so clones, and around nine tenths of those were seen once. Over 0.12% of the sample rests with the top ten. The specimen was naive CD4+ T cells sorted from blood. The sample's cell subset or site label, decoded: CD45RA+ positively selected. The receptors shown here come from a man younger than 35 in good health.

CDR3 amino acids: CASSLQGRRGGRANVLTF. The CDR3, as DNA: TGTGCCAGCAGCTTACAGGGGCGCCGGGGTGGGAGGGCCAACGTCCTGACTTTC. The chain has TRBV7-2 and TRBJ2-6; the D gene is possibly TRBD1 (6 bases). CDR1 is SGHTA and CDR2 is FQGNSA in the germline V gene. V lost 2 bases, J lost 5 bases, and 19 bases lay in between. This CDR3 is built from 18 residues.

The chain couples TRBV7-2 to TRBJ2-3, with D unclear. The ends were cut back, 5 bases at V and 2 bases at J, with 8 bases in the middle. Germline V gene sequence: CDR1 SGHTA, CDR2 FQGNSA. The CDR3 totals 13 residues. The CDR3 loop reads CASSTSHTDTQYF. The CDR3 DNA sequence: TGTGCCAGCAGCACATCCCACACAGATACGCAGTATTTT. The variable domain in full, completed from reference TRBV7-2 and TRBJ2-3, reads GAGVSQSPSNKVTEKGKDVELRCDPISGHTALYWYRQSLGQGLEFLIYFQGNSAPDKSGLPSDRFSAERTGGSVSTLTIQRTQQEDSAVYLCASSTSHTDTQYFGPGTRLTVL.

This rearrangement joins TRBV5-4 to TRBJ1-1, with 7 nucleotides matching TRBD1. Germline V gene sequence: CDR1 SGHNT, CDR2 YYREEE (reference sequence). V lost 3 bases and J lost 1; bases outside the gene matches: 6. The CDR3 has 15 residues. CDR3 in amino acids: CASSSPGQQNTEAFF. CDR3 nucleotide sequence: TGTGCCAGCAGCTCCCCGGGACAGCAGAACACTGAAGCTTTCTTT.

The chain is built from TRBV10-2 and TRBJ2-1; TRBD2 matches at 8 bases. Germline assignment: CDR1 WSHSY and CDR2 SAAADI. The CDR3 contains 15 residues. After removal of 2 bases from V and 4 bases from J, the junction contained 4 bases not matched to a gene. CDR3 nucleotides: TGCGCCAGCAGTGAGACTAGCGGCCATTACAATGAGCAGTTCTTC. Its translation: CASSETSGHYNEQFF.

The chain has TRBV6-1 and TRBJ1-2; D is unclear. V lost 3 bases and J lost 3, with 8 bases in between. Germline V gene data show CDR1 as MNHNS and CDR2 as SASEGT. The CDR3 has 13 residues. The CDR3 reads CASSDLRYYGYTF. CDR3 in DNA: TGTGCCAGCAGTGACTTGAGGTACTATGGCTACACCTTC.

The rearrangement uses TRBV5-5 and TRBJ2-3; either TRBD1 or TRBD2 may supply D (7 bases each). V lost 3 bases and J 4 bases, leaving 12 bases between the germline ends. Germline V gene sequence: CDR1 SGHKS, CDR2 YYEKEE (reference sequence). The CDR3 is made up of 14 amino acids. The CDR3 loop is CASSSGGAPDTQYF. CDR3 DNA sequence: TGTGCCAGCAGCTCAGGGGGGGCCCCAGATACGCAGTATTTT.

V is TRBV19 and J is TRBJ2-1, with 9 bases identical to TRBD2. The germline gives CDR1 LNHDA, CDR2 SQIVND (reference sequence). J gave up 5 bases and V 5 bases, and 7 bases lay outside the gene matches. This CDR3 is built from 15 residues. CDR3 protein: CASSAGLARNNEQFF. CDR3 in DNA: TGTGCCAGTAGTGCAGGACTAGCGAGAAACAATGAGCAGTTCTTC.

This rearrangement joins TRBV30 to TRBJ2-5, with 8 bases matching TRBD2. The ends lost 3 bases at V and 7 bases at J; junction bases unmatched: 7. This CDR3 comprises 13 residues. Germline V lookup: CDR1 GTSNPN, CDR2 SVGIG (reference sequence). The CDR3 DNA reads as TGTGCCTGGAGCGCCCAGAGCGGGGGGACCCAGTACTTC. Encoded protein: CAWSAQSGGTQYF.

Concerning this clone: This CDR3 is also generated by other DNA sequences in the sample. The chain uses TRBV6-5 and TRBJ1-1, with D uncertain. V was trimmed by 2 bases and J by 0 bases, leaving 10 bases between them. Germline V gives CDR1 MNHEY, CDR2 SVGAGI. CDR3 size: 15 residues. This CDR3 reads CASSYGGGLNTEAFF. CDR3 coding DNA: TGTGCCAGCAGTTACGGTGGAGGGTTGAACACTGAAGCTTTCTTT.

Only one count was recorded for this clone. This chain uses TRBV9 with TRBJ2-5; possibly TRBD2 for D (7 bases). V lost 0 bases to trimming and J lost 2 bases, with 11 bases between them. The CDR3 sequence is 15 residues long. The germline V gene has CDR1 SGDLS and CDR2 YYNGEE. The CDR3 loop is CASSVAGGAQETQYF. CDR3 nucleotide sequence: TGTGCCAGCAGCGTAGCTGGGGGGGCGCAAGAGACCCAGTACTTC.

The gene calls are TRBV7-2 and TRBJ1-4; no reliable D call. CDR1 is SGHTA, CDR2 FQGNSA, per germline. V was shortened by 5 bases and J by 5 bases, with 18 bases between the two germline ends. There are 16 residues in the CDR3. The CDR3 DNA reads as TGTGCCAGCAGCCTCCTATCAGCTATGGGGAATGAAAAACTGTTTTTT. This codes for CASSLLSAMGNEKLFF.